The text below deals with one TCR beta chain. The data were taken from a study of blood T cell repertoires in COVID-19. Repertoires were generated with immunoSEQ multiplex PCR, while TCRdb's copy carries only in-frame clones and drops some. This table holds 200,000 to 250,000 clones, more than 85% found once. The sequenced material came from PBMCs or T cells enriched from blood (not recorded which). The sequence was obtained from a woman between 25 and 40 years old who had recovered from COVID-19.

The CDR3 region is CASSWGEGNTIYF. The CDR3 DNA reads TGTGCCAGTAGTTGGGGGGAAGGAAACACCATATATTTT. The chain joins TRBV19 to TRBJ1-3; D may be TRBD1 (5 bases). Germline assignment: CDR1 LNHDA and CDR2 SQIVND (reference sequence). The CDR3 has 13 residues. The ends were cut back, 5 bases at V and 4 bases at J, with 9 bases in the middle. Supplemented by reference TRBV19 and TRBJ1-3, the full variable domain reads DGGITQSPKYLFRKEGQNVTLSCEQNLNHDAMYWYRQDPGQGLRLIYYSQIVNDFQKGDIAEGYSVSREKKESFPLTVTSAQKNPTAFYLCASSWGEGNTIYFGEGSWLTVV.